Each of the 17 T cell receptor beta chains below was sequenced from the same sample in a study of T cells in Graves' hyperthyroidism and ophthalmopathy. It was RNA transcripts that yielded the amplified TCR beta CDR3 regions. HTBI primers drove first-round RT-PCR of the TCR CDR3. TCRdb re-called the multiplex PCR reads through MiXCR, storing one row per CDR3 protein. Here the sample spans roughly 100,000 distinct CDR3 sequences, less than 55% being singletons. Sample: blood. These receptors came from a man in his forties or fifties with Graves' hyperthyroidism.

The CDR3 DNA sequence: TGTGCCAGCAGCTCCTCGACAGGGCAGTACTTC. As protein: CASSSSTGQYF. The chain uses TRBV7-2 and TRBJ2-7; D is possibly TRBD1 (6 bases). The V and J ends lost 4 bases and 9 bases respectively, with 10 bases between them. The V gene's germline CDR1 is SGHTA and CDR2 FQGNSA. The CDR3 consists of 11 residues.

The CDR3 region is CASSEGRGNYGYTF. The CDR3 nucleotides are TGTGCCAGCAGTGAAGGGAGAGGGAACTATGGCTACACCTTC. The chain couples TRBV2 to TRBJ1-2; no clear D gene. The CDR3 covers 14 residues. Deletions cut 1 base from V and 2 bases from J, with 8 bases between. Germline-derived CDR1 and CDR2 are SNHLY and FYNNEI.

This clonotype was picked up many times. V is TRBV7-3 and J is TRBJ2-1; 7 bases match TRBD1. V lost 5 bases to trimming and J lost 3 bases; unmatched junction nucleotides: 7. The CDR3 runs to 15 residues. Germline assignment: CDR1 SGHTA and CDR2 FQGTGA. The CDR3 sequence: CASSPTGDGYNEQFF. The CDR3 region has the DNA TGTGCCAGCAGCCCCACAGGGGACGGCTACAATGAGCAGTTCTTC. The full variable domain, with the rest looked up from reference TRBV7-3 and TRBJ2-1, is GAGVSQTPSNKVTEKGKYVELRCDPISGHTALYWYRQSLGQGPEFLIYFQGTGAADDSGLPNDRFFAVRPEGSVSTLKIQRTERGDSAVYLCASSPTGDGYNEQFFGPGTRLTVL.

This clonotype was detected ten times or more. This rearrangement joins TRBV7-6 to TRBJ2-1; 9 nucleotides align to TRBD2. CDR1 is SGHVS and CDR2 is FNYEAQ in the germline V gene. V gave up 4 bases and J gave up 9 bases; unmatched junction bases: 4. This CDR3 region has 13 residues. CDR3 loop: CASSSWTSVEQFF. DNA of the CDR3: TGTGCCAGCAGCTCCTGGACTAGCGTTGAGCAGTTCTTC.

For this clonotype: A much larger clone lies a single base off, so this may be a read error. Here the CDR3 reads CASSRLASADTQYF. DNA of the CDR3: TGTGCCAGCAGTAGACTGGCTAGCGCAGATACGCAGTATTTT. The rearrangement joins TRBV11-3 to TRBJ2-3; possible D gene TRBD2, 6 bases. Germline lookup yields CDR1 SGHNT and CDR2 YENEEA. The CDR3 spans 14 residues. V lost 6 bases, J lost 4 bases, and 14 bases lay in between.

The table lists this clonotype with many counts. The chain couples TRBV20-1 to TRBJ1-1; 7 nucleotides align to TRBD1. Germline V gene lookup returns CDR1 DFQATT and CDR2 SNEGSKA (reference sequence). Trimming removed 0 bases from V and 1 base from J; junction bases left unmatched: 2. This CDR3 has 14 residues. The CDR3 bases are TGCAGTGCTAGAGAAGACAGGGCGAACACTGAAGCTTTCTTT. Translation: CSAREDRANTEAFF.

The chain carries TRBV29-1 and TRBJ1-2; D call uncertain. The CDR3 runs to 14 residues. Germline-derived CDR1 and CDR2 are SQVTM and ANQGSEA. Trimming took off 6 bases at V and 3 bases at J, with 17 bases between the two ends. The CDR3 region has the DNA TGCAGCGTCCCCAATTCAGGCTTTGACTATGGCTACACCTTC. Translated: CSVPNSGFDYGYTF.

This clonotype showed up just a few times. V usage is TRBV30 and J usage is TRBJ2-1, with TRBD2 matching 10 bases. Germline V gene lookup returns CDR1 GTSNPN and CDR2 SVGIG (reference sequence). Trimming cost V 4 bases and J 7 bases; bases outside gene matches: 10. This CDR3 comprises 15 residues. The CDR3, as DNA: TGTGCCTGGACTGGCCTAGCGGGAGAAGTAAATGAGCAGTTCTTC. It codes for CAWTGLAGEVNEQFF.

This clonotype occurred many times. V gene TRBV2 combines with J gene TRBJ1-5; D remains ambiguous. CDR1 is SNHLY and CDR2 is FYNNEI in the germline V gene. This CDR3 is built from 15 residues. V gave up 3 bases and J gave up 0 bases, with 9 bases separating them. The CDR3 is CASSDGKNSNQPQHF. CDR3 in DNA: TGTGCCAGCAGTGATGGTAAGAATAGCAATCAGCCCCAGCATTTT.

The chain joins TRBV4-1 to TRBJ2-3; D possibly corresponds to TRBD2 (6 bases). The CDR3 totals 17 residues. Trimming pared 0 bases from V and 0 bases from J, leaving 13 bases between. In germline, CDR1 is MGHRA, CDR2 YSYEKL. CDR3 region: CASSQDRVGTSTDTQYF. The CDR3 DNA reads as TGCGCCAGCAGCCAAGATCGAGTGGGGACTAGCACAGATACGCAGTATTTT.

As concerns this clonotype: At one end, the junction sequence differs from germline, possibly due to a read error. V gene TRBV15 combines with J gene TRBJ2-5, with D tentatively TRBD2 (6 bases). Looked up from germline, CDR1 is LNHNV and CDR2 is YYDKDF (reference sequence). The CDR3 sequence is 13 residues long. In nucleotides, the CDR3 is TGTGCCACCCAGGAGGGCTCCAGAGAGACCCAGCACTTC. Protein: CATQEGSRETQHF.

This clonotype was counted many times. The chain couples TRBV20-1 to TRBJ2-7; 7 bases line up with TRBD1. CDR3 length: 12 amino acids. With V trimmed by 5 bases and J by 7 bases, 8 bases remained unmatched. Germline V CDR1 and CDR2: DFQATT, SNEGSKA (reference sequence). CDR3 DNA sequence: TGCAGTGCTCTGGACAGGCGTTGGGAGCAGTACTTC. Translation gives CSALDRRWEQYF.

This chain joins TRBV2 and TRBJ1-2; D call uncertain. Per the germline V gene, CDR1 is SNHLY and CDR2 is FYNNEI. Deletions cut 5 bases from V and 4 bases from J, with 11 bases between. The CDR3 is made up of 13 amino acids. For the CDR3, the DNA is TGTGCCAGCAGTTTACGGGAAGGCTATGGCTACACCTTC. Amino acid sequence: CASSLREGYGYTF.

The table lists this clonotype with many counts. The rearrangement joins TRBV29-1 to TRBJ2-3; D gene uncertain. CDR3 length: 11 residues. Germline values: CDR1 SQVTM, CDR2 ANQGSEA. V lost 3 bases and J 4 bases, leaving 5 bases between the germline ends. CDR3 sequence reads: CSVEVADTQYF. The CDR3 coding sequence is TGCAGCGTTGAGGTAGCAGATACGCAGTATTTT.

This clonotype was counted between two and nine times. The V and J genes are TRBV10-3 and TRBJ2-1; D perhaps matches TRBD1 (5 bases). Germline lookup yields CDR1 ENHRY and CDR2 SYGVKD. The CDR3 consists of 12 residues. V lost 11 bases to trimming and J lost 5 bases, with 13 bases between them. The CDR3 loop is CASRKGDNEQFF. The CDR3 coding sequence is TGTGCCTCCAGGAAAGGGGACAATGAGCAGTTCTTC.

This clonotype has at least ten counts. This chain links TRBV9 with TRBJ2-1; the match to TRBD2 covers 9 bases. This CDR3 contains 17 residues. The trim removed 2 bases at V and 3 bases at J, leaving 9 bases unmatched. CDR1 and CDR2 from the germline V gene are SGDLS and YYNGEE. CDR3 protein: CASSVNKRTSDYNEQFF. The DNA of the CDR3 is TGTGCCAGCAGCGTGAATAAACGGACTAGCGACTACAATGAGCAGTTCTTC.

In this sample, this clonotype turned up many times. V gene TRBV7-9 combines with J gene TRBJ2-1, with TRBD2 matching over 7 bases. This CDR3 is 16 amino acids long. The germline CDR1 and CDR2 sequences are SEHNR and FQNEAQ (reference sequence). V gave up 2 bases and J gave up 9 bases; unmatched junction bases: 13. CDR3 loop: CASSLTSEGLAVEQFF. CDR3 nucleotides: TGTGCCAGCAGCTTAACGTCAGAAGGGCTAGCGGTTGAGCAGTTCTTC.